This TCR beta chain was captured in a study of T cell responses to AZD1222 COVID-19 vaccine. Study-level points and caveats: Donors in the cohort were predominantly white British and more often female, and clonal diversity was possibly underestimated.

Here immunoSEQ multiplex PCR was the method, and the copy in TCRdb shows in-frame clones only, minus some. Seen here are 150,000 to 200,000 clones, around 88% observed once, and the top ten hold around 10%. Germline V lookup: CDR1 LNHDA, CDR2 SQIVND (reference sequence). J was trimmed by 6 bases and V by 6 bases; bases with no gene match: 5. The CDR3 covers 13 residues. Concerning this clone: What it binds is not known.

The J gene is TRBJ2-7, the V gene TRBV19, with 10 nucleotides matching TRBD1. The receptor was isolated from an adult who received the AZD1222 COVID-19 vaccine. Specimen: peripheral blood, collected 28 days after the second AZD1222 dose. The CDR3 protein is CASSRQGATEQYF. CDR3 in DNA: TGTGCCAGTAGCAGACAGGGGGCGACCGAGCAGTACTTC.